The 24 T cell receptor beta chains below all came from one sample that was sequenced in a study of OX40 agonist ivuxolimab in advanced cancers. TCRdb's copy holds only in-frame clones and misses some; the assay was immunoSEQ multiplex PCR. The data hold 48,000 or so clones, with roughly 91% observed a single time. The sample was CD4+ or CD8+ T cells sorted from blood, taken in a trial of the OX40 agonist ivuxolimab. The receptors come from an adult with an advanced solid tumor such as melanoma, head and neck, liver or kidney cancer.

CDR3 DNA sequence: TGTGCCAGCAGCCCCGGACAGGCAACTATCGAGCAGTACTTC. Protein product: CASSPGQATIEQYF. The gene calls are TRBV7-9 and TRBJ2-7, with 7 bases fitting TRBD1. CDR1 SEHNR and CDR2 FQNEAQ come from the germline V gene (reference sequence). This CDR3 region has 14 residues. The V gene end was trimmed by 5 bases and the J gene end by 6 bases; junction bases not matched to a gene: 10.

This clone is a singleton in its sample. For the CDR3, the DNA is TGTGCCAGCAGCGGACGTCTAGGGGCGTCGGGAAACACCATATATTTT. It translates to CASSGRLGASGNTIYF. The chain combines TRBV9 with TRBJ1-3; TRBD1 might be the D (5 bases). V was trimmed by 3 bases and J by 4 bases, leaving 17 bases between them. There are 16 residues in the CDR3. Germline values: CDR1 SGDLS, CDR2 YYNGEE.

The chain uses TRBV7-9 and TRBJ2-3, with D tentatively TRBD2 (5 bases). The ends were cut back, 3 bases at V and 6 bases at J, with 10 bases in the middle. The germline CDR1 and CDR2 sequences are SEHNR and FQNEAQ (reference sequence). The CDR3 has 13 amino acids. As DNA, the CDR3 is TGTGCCAGCAGCTTCGGGGAGCGGGATACGCAGTATTTT. It specifies CASSFGERDTQYF.

This clone was counted once. V usage is TRBV11-2 and J usage is TRBJ1-2; tentative D call: TRBD1 (5 bases). V lost 6 bases and J 3 bases, leaving 14 bases between the germline ends. Germline V lookup: CDR1 SGHAT, CDR2 FQNNGV. The CDR3 runs to 14 residues. CDR3: CASSYSSGDYGYTF. The CDR3 DNA follows: TGTGCCAGCAGTTATAGTTCGGGGGACTATGGCTACACCTTC.

The rearrangement links TRBV13 to TRBJ1-2; TRBD1 might be the D (6 bases). Germline V gene lookup returns CDR1 PRHDT and CDR2 FYEKMQ (reference sequence). CDR3 size: 22 residues. Trimming pared 0 bases from V and 6 bases from J, leaving 35 bases between. DNA for the CDR3: TGTGCCAGCAGCTTAGGCCCCTGGGTTTCGGGACCCCAGGGGATCGGGTCCCATGGCTACACCTTC. Its protein is CASSLGPWVSGPQGIGSHGYTF.

J is TRBJ1-1 and V is TRBV11-1, with 9 positions matching TRBD1. V trimming: 1 base; J trimming: 5 bases; junction bases outside the gene matches: 5. The germline gives CDR1 SGHAT, CDR2 FQDESV (reference sequence). The CDR3 runs to 15 residues. The CDR3 sequence is CASSLVPDRGTEAFF. CDR3 bases: TGTGCCAGCAGCTTAGTGCCGGACAGGGGAACTGAAGCTTTCTTT.

This clone was found a few times. This chain uses TRBV16 with TRBJ1-5, with 10 bases identical to TRBD1. Trimming took 2 bases from V and 7 from J; bases not matched to a gene: 5. The germline V gene has CDR1 KGHSY and CDR2 FQNENV. This CDR3 spans 15 amino acids. CDR3 residues: CASSQTGTGVQPQHF. The CDR3 coding sequence is TGTGCCAGCAGCCAAACCGGGACAGGGGTCCAGCCCCAGCATTTT.

The J gene is TRBJ2-7, the V gene TRBV4-1; 7 bases line up with TRBD1. The V and J ends lost 5 bases and 4 bases, in that order; junction bases with no gene match: 8. The CDR3 length is 14 residues. From germline, CDR1 is MGHRA and CDR2 YSYEKL. As DNA, the CDR3 is TGCGCCAGCAGCTACGATGACAGGGAGTACGAGCAGTACGTC. Protein sequence: CASSYDDREYEQYV.

The V and J genes are TRBV11-2 and TRBJ2-3; 8 bases agree with TRBD2. V lost 5 bases, J lost 3 bases, and 13 bases stayed unmatched. Germline V CDR1 and CDR2: SGHAT, FQNNGV. This CDR3 contains 17 residues. DNA of the CDR3: TGTGCCAGCAGCGACCCTCCGGGGGGGCAGGGGACAGATACGCAGTATTTT. The encoded protein is CASSDPPGGQGTDTQYF.

The chain uses TRBV7-2 and TRBJ2-1; 7 nucleotides match TRBD2. The CDR3 length is 15 residues. Germline-derived CDR1 and CDR2 are SGHTA and FQGNSA. The J segment lost 3 bases and the V segment lost 4 bases, leaving 6 bases of the junction unmatched. The CDR3 loop reads CASSSLADDYNEQFF. CDR3 in DNA: TGTGCCAGCAGCTCCCTAGCGGATGACTACAATGAGCAGTTCTTC.

The chain recombines TRBV6-1 with TRBJ2-1, with D hard to call. CDR3 length: 16 amino acids. Per germline, CDR1 MNHNS and CDR2 SASEGT. Trimming took off 1 base at V and 0 bases at J, with 10 bases between the two ends. The CDR3 protein is CASSEVGLSSYNEQFF. The DNA of the CDR3 is TGTGCCAGCAGTGAAGTAGGGCTTAGCTCCTACAATGAGCAGTTCTTC.

The CDR3 DNA follows: TGTGCCAGCTCGCCCCCATCCGCGAACACCGGGGAGCTGTTTTTT. Translating it yields CASSPPSANTGELFF. This chain uses TRBV11-2 with TRBJ2-2; D gene uncertain. The CDR3 spans 15 residues. Germline lookup yields CDR1 SGHAT and CDR2 FQNNGV. Trimming pared 8 bases from V and 0 bases from J, leaving 13 bases between.

CDR3 residues: CASRGDYGYTF. Written as DNA, the CDR3 is TGTGCCAGCAGGGGTGACTATGGCTACACCTTC. This sequence joins TRBV27 and TRBJ1-2; D is unresolved. V was shortened by 6 bases and J by 3 bases, with 5 bases between the two germline ends. CDR1 is MNHEY, CDR2 SMNVEV, per germline (reference sequence). This CDR3 contains 11 residues.

This sequence joins TRBV2 and TRBJ1-6, with D possibly TRBD1 on 6 matching bases. The CDR3 totals 15 residues. V was cut by 7 bases and J by 3 bases, with 13 bases left in between. Germline loops: CDR1 SNHLY, CDR2 FYNNEI. The CDR3 here is CASKSDSNYNSPLHF. The CDR3, as DNA: TGTGCCAGCAAATCGGACAGTAACTATAATTCACCCCTCCACTTT.

J is TRBJ2-7 and V is TRBV7-9, with D possibly matching TRBD2 (5 bases). The CDR3 has 14 amino acids. Trimming cost V 5 bases and J 3 bases, with 14 bases left between them. The V gene's germline CDR1 is SEHNR and CDR2 FQNEAQ (reference sequence). The CDR3, as DNA: TGTGCCAGCAGCGCCCCCTGGGGAGTCTACGAGCAGTACTTC. It yields the protein CASSAPWGVYEQYF.

The sample holds one count of this clone. This chain connects TRBV30 to TRBJ1-2; 8 bases map to TRBD1. Per the germline V gene, CDR1 is GTSNPN and CDR2 is SVGIG (reference sequence). Unmatched junction bases numbered 13, after V lost 5 bases and J lost 8 bases. CDR3 length: 14 amino acids. The CDR3 sequence is CAWFRGQGAWGYTF. CDR3 nucleotide sequence: TGTGCCTGGTTCCGGGGGCAGGGGGCGTGGGGCTACACCTTC.

Worth noting for this clone: A junction boundary mismatches the germline segment, possibly from a read error. The rearrangement uses TRBV6-1 and TRBJ1-4, with 9 bases matching TRBD1. The CDR3 is 16 residues long. Germline CDR1 and CDR2: MNHNS and SASEGT. The CDR3 region is CASSEDRGTGNEKLFF. The CDR3 DNA is TGTGCCAGCAGCGAAGACAGGGGGACGGGTAATGAAAAACTGTTTTTT.

The V gene is TRBV19, the J gene TRBJ2-2; 11 nucleotides align to TRBD2. In germline, CDR1 is LNHDA, CDR2 SQIVND (reference sequence). V dropped 10 bases and J dropped 5; count of bases not matched to a gene: 9. This CDR3 contains 15 residues. CDR3 DNA sequence: TGTGCCACTCGATTTAGCGGGGGGGCGACCGGGGAGCTGTTTTTT. Its translation is CATRFSGGATGELFF.

The chain has TRBV5-4 and TRBJ2-7; 7 nucleotides agree with TRBD1. Germline V gene data show CDR1 as SGHNT and CDR2 as YYREEE (reference sequence). This CDR3 comprises 15 residues. V lost 4 bases, J lost 5 bases, and 12 bases stayed unmatched. The CDR3 coding sequence is TGTGCCAGCAGCCCGACCGGGACAGTCTTCAACGAGCAGTACTTC. The encoded protein is CASSPTGTVFNEQYF.

The chain is built from TRBV14 and TRBJ2-1; D possibly corresponds to TRBD1 (7 bases). The ends were cut back, 0 bases at V and 2 bases at J, with 14 bases in the middle. CDR3 size: 17 residues. From germline, CDR1 is SGHDN and CDR2 FVKESK. The CDR3 reads CASSQDGQGGTYNEQFF. The CDR3 DNA follows: TGTGCCAGCAGCCAAGATGGGCAGGGGGGAACCTACAATGAGCAGTTCTTC.

The chain has TRBV5-6 and TRBJ2-2; D call uncertain. CDR3 length: 13 residues. The V end lost 0 bases, the J end lost 4 bases, and 4 bases lay between the germline ends. The germline CDR1 and CDR2 sequences are SGHDT and YYEEEE. The CDR3 loop is CASSLAATGELFF. The CDR3 bases are TGTGCCAGCAGCTTGGCAGCCACCGGGGAGCTGTTTTTT.

The DNA for the CDR3 is TGTGCCAGCAGCTTAGATCAACTCGGTTGGACCCTATATTTT. Residues: CASSLDQLGWTLYF. The chain links TRBV11-2 to TRBJ1-3; D unclear. Trimming shortened V by 0 bases and J by 14 bases, and 17 bases separated the two germline ends. Germline loops: CDR1 SGHAT, CDR2 FQNNGV. This CDR3 spans 14 amino acids.

The V call is TRBV5-6, the J call TRBJ2-5; TRBD2 is a possible D gene (5 bases). Trimming left V 3 bases short and J 4 bases short, with 13 bases between. The CDR3 spans 14 residues. Per germline, CDR1 SGHDT and CDR2 YYEEEE. This CDR3 is CASSSDGGGETQYF. The DNA for the CDR3 is TGTGCCAGCAGCTCAGACGGTGGAGGAGAGACCCAGTACTTC.

This chain uses TRBV11-2 with TRBJ1-3, with D hard to call. The CDR3 totals 11 residues. Trimming left V 5 bases short and J 6 bases short, with 5 bases between. CDR1 and CDR2 (germline): SGHAT, FQNNGV. The CDR3 nucleotides are TGTGCCAGCAGCCCAGCAAACACCATATATTTT. This translates into CASSPANTIYF.